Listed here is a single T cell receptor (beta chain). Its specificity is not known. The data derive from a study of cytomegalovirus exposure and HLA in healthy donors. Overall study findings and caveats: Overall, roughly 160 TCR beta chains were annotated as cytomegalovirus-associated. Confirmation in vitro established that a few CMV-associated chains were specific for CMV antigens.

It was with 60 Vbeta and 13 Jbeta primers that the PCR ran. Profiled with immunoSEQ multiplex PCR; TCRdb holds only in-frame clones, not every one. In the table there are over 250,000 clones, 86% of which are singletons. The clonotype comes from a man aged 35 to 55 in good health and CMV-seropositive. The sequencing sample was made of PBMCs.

CDR3 region: CASPSGTSGQSSYNEQFF. The CDR3 DNA follows: TGTGCCAGCCCCTCCGGGACTAGCGGTCAGAGCTCCTACAATGAGCAGTTCTTC. The V and J genes are TRBV9 and TRBJ2-1; 11 bases are a match to TRBD2. Looked up from germline, CDR1 is SGDLS and CDR2 is YYNGEE. The CDR3 sequence is 18 residues long. The J segment lost 0 bases and the V segment lost 7 bases, leaving 12 bases of the junction unmatched.